These 14 T cell receptor beta chains were sequenced from one sample in a study of blood T cell repertoires in COVID-19. The repertoire was sequenced with immunoSEQ multiplex PCR; TCRdb's copy has only in-frame clones and lacks some. The sample lists about 46,000 clones; about 83% were seen once. Sequenced: peripheral blood. Every receptor here comes from a woman aged 80 or over with acute or convalescent COVID-19.

This clone has a handful of counts. V and J are TRBV6-6 and TRBJ2-2; 7 bases fit TRBD1. The CDR3 is made up of 14 amino acids. V lost 10 bases to trimming and J lost 2 bases; unmatched junction nucleotides: 7. Looked up from germline, CDR1 is MNHNY and CDR2 is SVGAGI (reference sequence). This chain's CDR3 is CATKGQQNTGELFF. CDR3 DNA: TGTGCCACCAAGGGACAGCAAAACACCGGGGAGCTGTTTTTT.

The chain is built from TRBV10-3 and TRBJ1-1; 7 nucleotides match TRBD1. With V trimmed by 2 bases and J by 11 bases, 8 bases remained unmatched. The CDR3 extends over 13 amino acids. Germline-derived CDR1 and CDR2 are ENHRY and SYGVKD. The CDR3 nucleotides are TGTGCCATCAGTGAGCCCTCGACAGGGATGGCTTTCTTT. This gives the protein CAISEPSTGMAFF.

V usage is TRBV19 and J usage is TRBJ1-5; 8 bases line up with TRBD1. From germline, CDR1 is LNHDA and CDR2 SQIVND (reference sequence). The CDR3 length is 15 residues. With 8 bases clipped from V and 6 bases from J, the junction kept 12 bases outside the gene matches. Here the CDR3 DNA reads TGTGCCAGTTGCCCAGGGGGCTCGGGGGGTCAGCCCCAGCATTTT. Translated, it gives CASCPGGSGGQPQHF.

This chain links TRBV6-5 with TRBJ2-6, with 8 bases identical to TRBD1. Trimming cost V 6 bases and J 2 bases; bases outside gene matches: 3. Germline loops: CDR1 MNHEY, CDR2 SVGAGI. This CDR3 spans 15 amino acids. The CDR3 DNA reads as TGTGCCAGCAGCCCAGGGGGCCCTGGGGCCAACGTCCTGACTTTC. Its translation is CASSPGGPGANVLTF.

This clone was counted a few times. V usage is TRBV27 and J usage is TRBJ1-5; 9 bases agree with TRBD1. Trimming cost V 7 bases and J 0 bases; bases outside gene matches: 4. This CDR3 contains 15 residues. Germline CDR1 MNHEY, CDR2 SMNVEV (reference sequence). In nucleotides, the CDR3 is TGTGCCAGCAAAGTGGGACAGGGTAGCAATCAGCCCCAGCATTTT. Translated: CASKVGQGSNQPQHF.

The CDR3 spells CASSPLIAGQIEAFF. CDR3 nucleotide sequence: TGTGCCAGCAGCCCCCTGATCGCAGGACAGATTGAAGCTTTCTTT. The V gene is TRBV7-6, the J gene TRBJ1-1; D may be TRBD1 (6 bases). Germline lookup yields CDR1 SGHVS and CDR2 FNYEAQ. The CDR3 has 15 amino acids. V was trimmed by 5 bases and J by 7 bases, leaving 20 bases between them.

The V and J genes are TRBV11-3 and TRBJ2-2, with D perhaps TRBD1 (7 bases). Deletions cut 5 bases from V and 2 bases from J, with 12 bases between. The CDR3 extends over 15 amino acids. CDR1 and CDR2 (germline): SGHNT, YENEEA. The CDR3 spells CASSLQGGNTGELFF. CDR3 in DNA: TGTGCCAGCAGCCTCCAGGGGGGCAACACCGGGGAGCTGTTTTTT.

This clone showed up just a few times. This chain joins TRBV29-1 and TRBJ1-1; the D is unclear. The germline CDR1 and CDR2 sequences are SQVTM and ANQGSEA. This CDR3 contains 12 residues. V was cut by 7 bases and J by 5 bases, with 14 bases left in between. CDR3 coding DNA: TGCAGCGAAGGCAGCCCGGGGACTGAAGCTTTCTTT. Protein: CSEGSPGTEAFF.

The sample holds a few counts of this clone. V is TRBV3-1 (or the pseudogene TRBV3-2) and J is TRBJ1-2; tentatively, D is TRBD1 (6 bases). V gave up 3 bases and J gave up 4 bases, with 15 bases separating them. CDR3 length equals 15 residues. CDR1 is LGHDT, CDR2 YNNKEL, per germline (reference sequence). For the CDR3, the DNA is TGTGCCAGCAGCCAGGTTACCCAGGGGAGCTATGGCTACACCTTC. Its protein is CASSQVTQGSYGYTF.

This chain connects TRBV7-9 to TRBJ1-5; D is undetermined. Per the germline V gene, CDR1 is SEHNR and CDR2 is FQNEAQ (reference sequence). The V and J ends lost 1 base and 0 bases respectively, with 7 bases between them. The CDR3 is made up of 15 amino acids. The CDR3 DNA follows: TGTGCCAGCAGCTTAGGCAGTCATAGCAATCAGCCCCAGCATTTT. The encoded protein is CASSLGSHSNQPQHF.

The chain employs TRBV19 and TRBJ1-1; TRBD1 agrees at 7 bases. Germline V gene data show CDR1 as LNHDA and CDR2 as SQIVND (reference sequence). The CDR3 covers 14 residues. Unmatched junction bases numbered 10, after V lost 4 bases and J lost 8 bases. CDR3 sequence (DNA): TGTGCCAGTAGTAGATCTAGACAGGGATGGGAAGCTTTCTTT. Protein sequence: CASSRSRQGWEAFF. Together with reference TRBV19 and TRBJ1-1, the CDR3 gives the full variable domain: DGGITQSPKYLFRKEGQNVTLSCEQNLNHDAMYWYRQDPGQGLRLIYYSQIVNDFQKGDIAEGYSVSREKKESFPLTVTSAQKNPTAFYLCASSRSRQGWEAFFGQGTRLTVV.

The chain employs TRBV4-1 and TRBJ2-7; maybe TRBD2 (7 bases). Germline CDR1 reads MGHRA; CDR2 reads YSYEKL. V was clipped by 0 bases and J by 0 bases, with 12 bases between them. There are 16 residues in the CDR3. The CDR3, as DNA: TGCGCCAGCAGCCAAGATGGGAGGGGGGTCTCCTACGAGCAGTACTTC. Translation: CASSQDGRGVSYEQYF.

The gene calls are TRBV19 and TRBJ1-1; 10 bases fit TRBD1. The CDR3 is 15 amino acids. The J segment lost 3 bases and the V segment lost 3 bases, leaving 4 bases of the junction unmatched. Germline loops: CDR1 LNHDA, CDR2 SQIVND (reference sequence). The CDR3 here is CASSIYGTGDTEAFF. In nucleotides, the CDR3 is TGTGCCAGTAGTATCTATGGGACAGGGGACACTGAAGCTTTCTTT.

This chain connects TRBV5-1 to TRBJ2-7; 12 bases agree with TRBD1. This CDR3 is 15 amino acids long. V was clipped by 4 bases and J by 3 bases; unmatched bases: 5. CDR1 is SGHRS and CDR2 is YFSETQ in the germline V gene. The DNA for the CDR3 is TGCGCCAGCAGCGCCGGGACAGGGGGCTTCTACGAGCAGTACTTC. It specifies CASSAGTGGFYEQYF.